This T cell receptor (beta chain) was retrieved from a study of T cell changes during pregnancy in multiple sclerosis. Libraries were prepared by immunoSEQ multiplex PCR; TCRdb keeps only in-frame clonotypes and omits some of them. In the table there are roughly 110,000 clones, about nine tenths of which are singletons. The germline V gene has CDR1 SGHVS and CDR2 FNYEAQ. The length of the CDR3 is 14 residues. V lost 5 bases and J lost 0, with 9 bases in between. This TCR was recovered from a female donor with multiple sclerosis, enrolled in a pregnancy study. The rearrangement links TRBV7-6 to TRBJ2-3; possibly TRBD1 for D (6 bases). Material: peripheral blood, obtained after pregnancy. Written as DNA, the CDR3 is TGTGCCAGCAGCCAGGACAGCAGCACAGATACGCAGTATTTT. Its protein is CASSQDSSTDTQYF.